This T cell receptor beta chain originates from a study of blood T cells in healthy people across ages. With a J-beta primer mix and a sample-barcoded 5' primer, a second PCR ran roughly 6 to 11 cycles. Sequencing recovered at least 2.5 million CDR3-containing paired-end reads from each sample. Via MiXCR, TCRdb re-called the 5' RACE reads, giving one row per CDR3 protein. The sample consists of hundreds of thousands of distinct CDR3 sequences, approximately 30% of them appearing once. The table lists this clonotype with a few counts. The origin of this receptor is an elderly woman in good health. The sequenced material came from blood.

The CDR3 DNA reads as TGTGCCAGTACTCCCCTCGTGGGGATGGCCTACAATGAGCAGTTCTTC. It encodes CASTPLVGMAYNEQFF. The V call is TRBV19, the J call TRBJ2-1, with D unresolved. V lost 7 bases, J lost 2 bases, and 18 bases lay in between. The CDR3 has 16 amino acids. CDR1 is LNHDA and CDR2 is SQIVND in the germline V gene (reference sequence).